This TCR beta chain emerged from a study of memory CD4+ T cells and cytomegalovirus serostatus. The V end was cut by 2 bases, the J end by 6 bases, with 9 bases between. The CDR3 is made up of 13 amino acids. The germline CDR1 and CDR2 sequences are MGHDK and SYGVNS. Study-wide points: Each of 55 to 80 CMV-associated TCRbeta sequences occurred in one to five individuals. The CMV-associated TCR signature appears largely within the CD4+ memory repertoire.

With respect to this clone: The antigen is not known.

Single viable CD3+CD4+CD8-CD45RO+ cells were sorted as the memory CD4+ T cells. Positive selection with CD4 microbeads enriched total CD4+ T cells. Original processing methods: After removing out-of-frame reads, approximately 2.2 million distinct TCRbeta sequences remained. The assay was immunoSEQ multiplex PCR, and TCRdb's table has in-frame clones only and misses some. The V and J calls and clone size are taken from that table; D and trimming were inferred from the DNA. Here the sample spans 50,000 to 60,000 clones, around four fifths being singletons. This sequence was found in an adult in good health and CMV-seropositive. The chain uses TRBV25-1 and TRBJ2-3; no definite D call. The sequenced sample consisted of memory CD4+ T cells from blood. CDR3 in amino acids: CASSEKLLDTQYF. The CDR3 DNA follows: TGTGCCAGCAGTGAAAAGCTTTTGGATACGCAGTATTTT.